These 12 T cell receptor beta chains were sequenced from one sample in a study of long-term antiretroviral therapy in people with HIV. They ran version v3.0 of the immunoSEQ assay at survey level. The assay was immunoSEQ multiplex PCR, and TCRdb's table has in-frame clones only and misses some. The profile shows more than 12,000 clones, more than 60% of them singletons. The sample consisted of unsorted PBMCs, taken 1.3 years before starting antiretroviral therapy. Receptors originate from a middle-aged man with HIV.

The V and J genes are TRBV7-3 and TRBJ2-7; TRBD2 matches at 7 bases. The V gene end was trimmed by 5 bases and the J gene end by 0 bases; junction bases not matched to a gene: 7. This CDR3 is 15 amino acids long. Germline CDR1 is SGHTA and CDR2 is FQGTGA. The CDR3 loop reads CASSPSGATSYEQYF. DNA for the CDR3: TGTGCCAGCAGCCCGAGCGGGGCGACCTCCTACGAGCAGTACTTC.

The rearrangement joins TRBV27 to TRBJ1-1; TRBD1 matches at 7 bases. The CDR3 loop spans 16 amino acids. After removal of 0 bases from V and 1 base from J, the junction contained 5 bases not matched to a gene. CDR1 and CDR2 (germline): MNHEY, SMNVEV (reference sequence). The CDR3 here is CASSLSVGTANTEAFF. The CDR3 coding sequence is TGTGCCAGCAGTTTATCGGTCGGGACAGCGAACACTGAAGCTTTCTTT.

This rearrangement joins TRBV10-2 to TRBJ2-7, with 9 bases lining up with TRBD2. Trimming took 6 bases from V and 0 from J; bases not matched to a gene: 9. This CDR3 is built from 16 residues. The germline V gene has CDR1 WSHSY and CDR2 SAAADI. The CDR3 is CASSVYSGGISYEQYF. CDR3 DNA sequence: TGCGCCAGCAGCGTTTATAGCGGGGGTATCTCCTACGAGCAGTACTTC.

This chain joins TRBV2 and TRBJ2-7, with 8 bases fitting TRBD1. Germline V lookup: CDR1 SNHLY, CDR2 FYNNEI. There are 14 residues in the CDR3. The J segment lost 3 bases and the V segment lost 1 base, leaving 2 bases of the junction unmatched. The CDR3 DNA reads TGTGCCAGCAGTGAAGGGACAGGGTTCTACGAGCAGTACTTC. This codes for CASSEGTGFYEQYF.

A few counts support this clone. The rearrangement links TRBV19 to TRBJ1-6, with D maybe TRBD1 (6 bases). The CDR3 runs to 18 residues. The V end lost 3 bases, the J end lost 8 bases, and 23 bases lay between the germline ends. Germline CDR1 and CDR2: LNHDA and SQIVND (reference sequence). The CDR3: CASSILSRATTGDSPLHF. CDR3 DNA: TGTGCCAGTAGTATTCTAAGTCGAGCTACGACAGGCGATTCACCCCTCCACTTT.

J is TRBJ2-3 and V is TRBV18; D is tentatively TRBD1 or TRBD2 (5 bases each). The germline CDR1 and CDR2 sequences are KGHSH and LQKENI. The germline V and J ends were trimmed by 4 bases and 2 bases, with 16 bases remaining between them. This CDR3 has 16 residues. CDR3 in amino acids: CASSRSVGDTTDTQYF. CDR3 DNA sequence: TGTGCCAGCTCACGCAGTGTGGGGGATACCACAGATACGCAGTATTTT.

J is TRBJ1-5 and V is TRBV11-2; tentative D call: TRBD1 (6 bases). The CDR3 has 13 residues. The germline CDR1 and CDR2 sequences are SGHAT and FQNNGV. The V end lost 5 bases, the J end lost 1 base, and 6 bases lay between the germline ends. CDR3 sequence reads: CASSDRSNQPQHF. The CDR3 DNA reads TGTGCCAGCAGCGACAGGAGCAATCAGCCCCAGCATTTT. Looking up the rest from reference TRBV11-2 and TRBJ1-5 gives the full variable domain: EAGVAQSPRYKIIEKRQSVAFWCNPISGHATLYWYQQILGQGPKLLIQFQNNGVVDDSQLPKDRFSAERLKGVDSTLKIQPAKLEDSAVYLCASSDRSNQPQHFGDGTRLSIL.

The genes are TRBV30 and TRBJ1-5, with 8 nucleotides matching TRBD1. CDR3 length: 13 amino acids. Germline-derived CDR1 and CDR2 are GTSNPN and SVGIG (reference sequence). The V and J ends lost 5 bases and 4 bases, in that order; junction bases with no gene match: 4. CDR3 nucleotides: TGTGCCTGGGGACAGGGAATGAATCAGCCCCAGCATTTT. Residues: CAWGQGMNQPQHF. Looking up the rest from reference TRBV30 and TRBJ1-5 gives the full variable domain: SQTIHQWPATLVQPVGSPLSLECTVEGTSNPNLYWYRQAAGRGLQLLFYSVGIGQISSEVPQNLSASRPQDRQFILSSKKLLLSDSGFYLCAWGQGMNQPQHFGDGTRLSIL.

The chain joins TRBV2 to TRBJ1-5; D might be TRBD1 (6 bases). Germline CDR1 reads SNHLY; CDR2 reads FYNNEI. CDR3 length: 19 amino acids. V was shortened by 6 bases and J by 0 bases, with 24 bases between the two germline ends. The CDR3 coding sequence is TGTGCCAGCAGCCAAACCGTGACAGGATTGGACCCTAGCAATCAGCCCCAGCATTTT. It codes for CASSQTVTGLDPSNQPQHF.

The gene calls are TRBV29-1 and TRBJ2-7, with D perhaps TRBD1 or TRBD2 (5 bases each). Between the trimmed V and J ends, which lost 2 bases and 4 bases, there was a span of 12 bases. Germline lookup yields CDR1 SQVTM and CDR2 ANQGSEA. There are 13 residues in the CDR3. The CDR3 spells CSVETGLSYEQYF. CDR3 bases: TGCAGCGTTGAAACAGGACTGAGTTACGAGCAGTACTTC.

The chain recombines TRBV11-2 with TRBJ2-7; D could derive from TRBD1 or TRBD2 (5 bases each). CDR1 is SGHAT and CDR2 is FQNNGV in the germline V gene. The CDR3 runs to 17 residues. Trimming removed 0 bases from V and 0 bases from J, with 15 bases in between. The CDR3 bases are TGTGCCAGCAGCTTAGATCCTTGGGACGGACTCTCCTACGAGCAGTACTTC. Its translation is CASSLDPWDGLSYEQYF.

V usage is TRBV7-3 and J usage is TRBJ2-2, with a possible D match to TRBD1 (6 bases). Germline CDR1 is SGHTA and CDR2 is FQGTGA. Deletions cut 2 bases from V and 6 bases from J, with 16 bases between. The CDR3 is made up of 16 amino acids. CDR3 loop: CASSLGGPVPPGELFF. As DNA, the CDR3 is TGTGCCAGCAGCTTAGGGGGCCCGGTCCCCCCCGGGGAGCTGTTTTTT.